Presented here are 30 T cell receptor beta chains from one specimen sequenced in a study of radiotherapy plus CTLA-4 blockade in lung cancer. Profiling relied on immunoSEQ multiplex PCR, and the TCRdb table lists in-frame clones only, not all of them. The table records roughly 77,000 clones, roughly 74% of them present only once. The sample was peripheral blood, taken from a patient treated with radiotherapy plus ipilimumab. These receptors were taken from a human donor with non-small cell lung cancer whose response to radiotherapy plus ipilimumab could not be evaluated.

The V call is TRBV2, the J call TRBJ2-7; TRBD2 agrees at 10 bases. The CDR3 is made up of 15 amino acids. V gave up 4 bases and J gave up 0 bases; unmatched junction bases: 3. Germline CDR1 and CDR2: SNHLY and FYNNEI. CDR3 sequence reads: CASSVGLAASYEQYF. The CDR3 nucleotides read TGTGCCAGCAGTGTAGGACTAGCGGCCTCCTACGAGCAGTACTTC.

In the case of this clone: Germline and junction disagree at one end, which may indicate a read error. This chain joins TRBV7-4 and TRBJ2-7; 11 bases fit TRBD2. Germline V gene sequence: CDR1 SGHVT, CDR2 SQSDAQ. The CDR3 has 15 residues. CDR3 nucleotides: TGTGCCAGCAGCTGCACTAGCGGGAGTATCTACGAGCAGTGCTTC. Its translation is CASSCTSGSIYEQCF.

The chain carries TRBV9 and TRBJ2-3; 8 nucleotides agree with TRBD1. The V gene end was trimmed by 0 bases and the J gene end by 3 bases; junction bases not matched to a gene: 3. CDR3 length: 15 amino acids. Germline V gene data show CDR1 as SGDLS and CDR2 as YYNGEE. For the CDR3, the DNA is TGTGCCAGCAGCGTAGAGGACAGGGAAACAGATACGCAGTATTTT. This translates into CASSVEDRETDTQYF. Full variable domain (rest looked up from reference TRBV9 and TRBJ2-3): DSGVTQTPKHLITATGQRVTLRCSPRSGDLSVYWYQQSLDQGLQFLIQYYNGEERAKGNILERFSAQQFPDLHSELNLSSLELGDSALYFCASSVEDRETDTQYFGPGTRLTVL.

The chain carries TRBV7-2 and TRBJ2-4; 7 bases map to TRBD2. Germline values: CDR1 SGHTA, CDR2 FQGNSA. The V segment lost 3 bases and the J segment 0 bases; nucleotides outside the gene matches: 8. CDR3 length: 17 residues. DNA of the CDR3: TGTGCCAGCAGCTTCCTTTGGCGGGGGAGAGCCAAAAACATTCAGTACTTC. This encodes CASSFLWRGRAKNIQYF.

Only one count was recorded for this clone. The chain recombines TRBV5-1 with TRBJ1-5, with TRBD1 identical over 8 bases. CDR1 is SGHRS and CDR2 is YFSETQ in the germline V gene. There are 16 residues in the CDR3. V gave up 4 bases and J gave up 7 bases; unmatched junction bases: 13. The CDR3 DNA sequence: TGCGCCAGCAGCCCAACCCAGGGGGCGTTTATCCAGCCCCAGCATTTT. This gives the protein CASSPTQGAFIQPQHF.

This chain links TRBV5-4 with TRBJ2-4; tentative D call: TRBD1 (6 bases). Germline CDR1 is SGHNT and CDR2 is YYREEE (reference sequence). The CDR3 covers 19 residues. V lost 6 bases and J 0 bases, leaving 25 bases between the germline ends. The CDR3 region has the DNA TGTGCCAGCACCCCCTTTGGACAGTTGCAGTCCGGAGCCAAAAACATTCAGTACTTC. The encoded protein is CASTPFGQLQSGAKNIQYF.

This rearrangement joins TRBV7-9 to TRBJ1-2; 9 bases line up with TRBD1. The length of the CDR3 is 15 residues. V lost 5 bases to trimming and J lost 4 bases; unmatched junction nucleotides: 8. Germline V CDR1 and CDR2: SEHNR, FQNEAQ (reference sequence). CDR3 sequence: CASSLTDRGGYGYTF. CDR3 coding DNA: TGTGCCAGCAGCCTAACGGACAGGGGAGGCTATGGCTACACCTTC.

This clone was found a few times. V gene TRBV18 combines with J gene TRBJ1-2; D remains ambiguous. Trimming pared 3 bases from V and 2 bases from J, leaving 16 bases between. The CDR3 has 16 residues. CDR1 KGHSH and CDR2 LQKENI come from the germline V gene. CDR3 loop: CASSPSVEGMNYGYTF. The CDR3 nucleotides read TGTGCCAGCTCACCTTCGGTAGAGGGAATGAACTATGGCTACACCTTC.

The rearrangement joins TRBV10-3 to TRBJ2-5; 7 bases agree with TRBD2. The CDR3 has 15 amino acids. Germline V gives CDR1 ENHRY, CDR2 SYGVKD. V shed 4 bases and J 3 bases; nucleotides not matched to a gene: 8. DNA of the CDR3: TGTGCCATCAGTGGGGCTAGCGGATCTAAAGAGACCCAGTACTTC. This codes for CAISGASGSKETQYF.

The V call is TRBV5-6, the J call TRBJ1-6, with D maybe TRBD1 (6 bases). The CDR3 consists of 14 residues. From germline, CDR1 is SGHDT and CDR2 YYEEEE. The V gene lost 2 bases and the J gene lost 6 bases, with 9 bases spanning the gap. This CDR3 reads CASSFTGSNSPLHF. The CDR3 DNA reads TGTGCCAGCAGCTTTACAGGGAGTAATTCACCCCTCCACTTT.

The CDR3 region has the DNA TGTGCCAGCAGCTGGGGGCACCGCGCGAACACCGGGGAGCTGTTTTTT. It specifies CASSWGHRANTGELFF. This rearrangement joins TRBV5-5 to TRBJ2-2; D possibly corresponds to TRBD1 (6 bases). This CDR3 contains 16 residues. The ends were cut back, 3 bases at V and 0 bases at J, with 12 bases in the middle. Germline V lookup: CDR1 SGHKS, CDR2 YYEKEE (reference sequence).

The chain employs TRBV18 and TRBJ1-1; no clear D gene. V dropped 5 bases and J dropped 3 bases, with 10 bases sitting between them. The CDR3 has 13 residues. Germline V gene lookup returns CDR1 KGHSH and CDR2 LQKENI. The CDR3 sequence: CASSSNSYTEAFF. In nucleotides, the CDR3 is TGTGCCAGCTCAAGCAACAGTTACACTGAAGCTTTCTTT.

The rearrangement links TRBV27 to TRBJ2-2; D unresolved. Trimming shortened V by 4 bases and J by 8 bases, and 8 bases separated the two germline ends. Germline V gene sequence: CDR1 MNHEY, CDR2 SMNVEV (reference sequence). This CDR3 region has 12 residues. CDR3 in amino acids: CASSWRPGELFF. The CDR3 coding sequence is TGTGCCAGCAGTTGGCGGCCGGGGGAGCTGTTTTTT.

V gene TRBV10-2 combines with J gene TRBJ2-7; 13 nucleotides agree with TRBD2. The ends lost 7 bases at V and 5 bases at J; junction bases unmatched: 8. In germline, CDR1 is WSHSY, CDR2 SAAADI. This CDR3 contains 15 residues. The CDR3 coding sequence is TGCGCCAGCACCCCAGGACTAGCGGGAGTTAACGAGCAGTACTTC. The encoded protein is CASTPGLAGVNEQYF.

The chain has TRBV5-5 and TRBJ1-2; 10 nucleotides align to TRBD1. The CDR3 is 15 amino acids. The germline V gene encodes CDR1 SGHKS and CDR2 YYEKEE (reference sequence). V trimming: 2 bases; J trimming: 5 bases; junction bases outside the gene matches: 6. This chain's CDR3 is CASSFGTGVGYGYTF. The CDR3 nucleotides are TGTGCCAGCAGCTTCGGGACAGGGGTTGGGTATGGCTACACCTTC.

The genes are TRBV5-1 and TRBJ2-7; 11 bases agree with TRBD1. V was pared by 0 bases and J by 1 base, with 6 bases of the junction left unmatched. The CDR3 is 17 amino acids. Germline V gives CDR1 SGHRS, CDR2 YFSETQ. This CDR3 reads CASSLDMGQGGSYEQYF. The CDR3, as DNA: TGCGCCAGCAGCTTGGATATGGGACAGGGGGGTTCCTACGAGCAGTACTTC.

The genes are TRBV30 and TRBJ2-5, with 7 bases lining up with TRBD2. CDR3 length equals 14 residues. J lost 4 bases, V lost 4 bases, and 9 bases had no gene match. CDR1 and CDR2 from the germline V gene are GTSNPN and SVGIG (reference sequence). CDR3 sequence (DNA): TGTGCCTGGACCCGGGACTCGGGGGGAGAGACCCAGTACTTC. Its protein is CAWTRDSGGETQYF.

This clone was seen a handful of times. The V and J genes are TRBV19 and TRBJ1-1; maybe TRBD1 (5 bases). Germline-derived CDR1 and CDR2 are LNHDA and SQIVND (reference sequence). Deletions cut 6 bases from V and 4 bases from J, with 15 bases between. This CDR3 spans 14 amino acids. This CDR3 reads CASRDKEVGTEAFF. The CDR3, as DNA: TGTGCCAGTAGGGACAAGGAAGTGGGCACTGAAGCTTTCTTT.

V gene TRBV19 combines with J gene TRBJ1-1, with TRBD1 matching over 8 bases. CDR1 is LNHDA, CDR2 SQIVND, per germline (reference sequence). The junction had 7 bases not matched to a gene; V was cut back by 3 bases and J by 1 base. The CDR3 runs to 16 residues. The DNA of the CDR3 is TGTGCCAGTAGTATGTGGACAGGGCCTACGAACACTGAAGCTTTCTTT. It is translated as CASSMWTGPTNTEAFF.

The chain combines TRBV5-1 with TRBJ2-7; 12 bases are a match to TRBD2. The CDR3 consists of 15 residues. V shed 0 bases, J shed 5 bases, and the junction held 3 bases outside the gene matches. Germline V gene sequence: CDR1 SGHRS, CDR2 YFSETQ. The CDR3 protein is CASSLATSGRDEQYF. Here the CDR3 DNA reads TGCGCCAGCAGCTTGGCGACTAGCGGGAGAGACGAGCAGTACTTC.

The chain is built from TRBV28 and TRBJ1-2, with a possible D match to TRBD1 (6 bases). V was pared by 1 base and J by 8 bases, with 23 bases between. The CDR3 length is 17 residues. Germline lookup yields CDR1 MDHEN and CDR2 SYDVKM. The CDR3 region is CASSLFAYRAQWGGYTF. The CDR3 region has the DNA TGTGCCAGCAGTTTATTCGCTTACAGGGCCCAATGGGGCGGCTACACCTTC.

The V call is TRBV10-3, the J call TRBJ2-1; 13 nucleotides line up with TRBD2. Germline lookup yields CDR1 ENHRY and CDR2 SYGVKD. V lost 11 bases, J lost 5 bases, and 6 bases stayed unmatched. CDR3 size: 14 residues. The CDR3 DNA sequence: TGTGCCGCCCGACTAGCGGGAGGTCACAATGAGCAGTTCTTC. It yields the protein CAARLAGGHNEQFF.

The chain is built from TRBV6-1 and TRBJ1-1, with D possibly matching TRBD1 (5 bases). The CDR3 has 13 amino acids. Trimming cost V 0 bases and J 8 bases, with 10 bases left between them. Germline V gives CDR1 MNHNS, CDR2 SASEGT. CDR3 nucleotides: TGTGCCAGCAGTGAAGCGCAGGGCAGGGAAGCTTTCTTT. Protein sequence: CASSEAQGREAFF.

The genes are TRBV7-9 and TRBJ1-2; 9 nucleotides align to TRBD1. Germline V gene lookup returns CDR1 SEHNR and CDR2 FQNEAQ (reference sequence). V shed 5 bases and J 6 bases; nucleotides not matched to a gene: 10. This CDR3 is 15 amino acids long. The CDR3 sequence: CASSGRTGAPDGYTF. In DNA form, the CDR3 reads TGTGCCAGCAGCGGCCGGACAGGGGCACCTGATGGCTACACCTTC.

The chain uses TRBV14 and TRBJ1-2, with a tentative D call TRBD1 (6 bases). The CDR3 is made up of 21 amino acids. The germline V gene has CDR1 SGHDN and CDR2 FVKESK. V dropped 0 bases and J dropped 0 bases, with 26 bases sitting between them. The CDR3 loop is CASSQDLVRTAPLGANYGYTF. The CDR3 DNA is TGTGCCAGCAGCCAAGACCTAGTTCGGACAGCCCCTTTGGGAGCTAACTATGGCTACACCTTC.

V and J are TRBV5-1 and TRBJ2-3, with 8 bases lining up with TRBD2. Germline CDR1 is SGHRS and CDR2 is YFSETQ. The CDR3 extends over 19 amino acids. V shed 0 bases and J 2 bases; nucleotides not matched to a gene: 14. The CDR3 DNA reads TGCGCCAGCAGCTTGGCCAAATCAGTCGGGCGGGGGGACACAGATACGCAGTATTTT. It codes for CASSLAKSVGRGDTDTQYF. Supplemented by reference TRBV5-1 and TRBJ2-3, the full variable domain reads KAGVTQTPRYLIKTRGQQVTLSCSPISGHRSVSWYQQTPGQGLQFLFEYFSETQRNKGNFPGRFSGRQFSNSRSEMNVSTLELGDSALYLCASSLAKSVGRGDTDTQYFGPGTRLTVL.

The V and J genes are TRBV6-5 and TRBJ1-1; D remains ambiguous. The CDR3 is made up of 12 amino acids. Trimming cost V 5 bases and J 8 bases, with 12 bases left between them. Germline CDR1 and CDR2: MNHEY and SVGAGI. Here the CDR3 reads CASSARGPEAFF. As DNA, the CDR3 is TGTGCCAGCAGTGCCCGAGGGCCCGAAGCTTTCTTT.

The chain uses TRBV5-1 and TRBJ1-1, with D perhaps matching TRBD1 (5 bases). Germline V gene data show CDR1 as SGHRS and CDR2 as YFSETQ. This CDR3 region has 14 residues. The ends were cut back, 2 bases at V and 0 bases at J, with 8 bases in the middle. This CDR3 reads CASSLAGMNTEAFF. CDR3 nucleotide sequence: TGCGCCAGCAGCTTAGCAGGGATGAACACTGAAGCTTTCTTT.

In this sample, this clone turned up once. The V gene is TRBV5-1, the J gene TRBJ2-7; 7 positions match TRBD2. CDR1 and CDR2 (germline): SGHRS, YFSETQ. Trimming took 1 base from V and 1 from J; bases not matched to a gene: 8. The CDR3 has 16 residues. CDR3 coding DNA: TGCGCCAGCAGCTTGTTCAACCTAGCGGATTCCTACGAGCAGTACTTC. Encoded protein: CASSLFNLADSYEQYF.

This sequence joins TRBV4-1 and TRBJ1-1; 10 positions match TRBD1. This CDR3 is built from 18 residues. Trimming cost V 1 base and J 1 base; bases outside gene matches: 9. The germline V gene encodes CDR1 MGHRA and CDR2 YSYEKL. The CDR3 loop reads CASSQGGYGQGENTEAFF. CDR3 nucleotides: TGCGCCAGCAGCCAAGGCGGGTACGGACAGGGGGAGAACACTGAAGCTTTCTTT.